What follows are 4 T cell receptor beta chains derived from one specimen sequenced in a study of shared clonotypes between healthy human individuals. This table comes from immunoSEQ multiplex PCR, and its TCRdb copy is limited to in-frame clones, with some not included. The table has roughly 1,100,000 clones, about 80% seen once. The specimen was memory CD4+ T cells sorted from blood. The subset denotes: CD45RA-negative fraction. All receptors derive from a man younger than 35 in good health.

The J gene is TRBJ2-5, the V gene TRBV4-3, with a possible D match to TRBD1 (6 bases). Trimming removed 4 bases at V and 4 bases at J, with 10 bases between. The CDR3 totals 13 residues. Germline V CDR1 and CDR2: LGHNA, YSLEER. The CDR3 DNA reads TGCGCCAGCAGCCGAACAGGGTCAGAGACCCAGTACTTC. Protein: CASSRTGSETQYF.

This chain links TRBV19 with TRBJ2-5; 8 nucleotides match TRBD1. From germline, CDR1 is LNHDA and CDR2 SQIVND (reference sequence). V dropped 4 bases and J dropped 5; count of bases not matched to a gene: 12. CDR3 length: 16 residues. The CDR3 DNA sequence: TGTGCCAGTAGTAGGCCCCGCGGACAGGGCAGGGAGACCCAGTACTTC. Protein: CASSRPRGQGRETQYF.

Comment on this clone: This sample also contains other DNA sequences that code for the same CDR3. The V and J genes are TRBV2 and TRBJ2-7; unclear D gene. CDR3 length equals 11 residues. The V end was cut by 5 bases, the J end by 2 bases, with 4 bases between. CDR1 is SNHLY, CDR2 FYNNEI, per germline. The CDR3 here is CASSRAYEQYF. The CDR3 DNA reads TGTGCCAGCAGTCGGGCCTACGAGCAGTACTTC.

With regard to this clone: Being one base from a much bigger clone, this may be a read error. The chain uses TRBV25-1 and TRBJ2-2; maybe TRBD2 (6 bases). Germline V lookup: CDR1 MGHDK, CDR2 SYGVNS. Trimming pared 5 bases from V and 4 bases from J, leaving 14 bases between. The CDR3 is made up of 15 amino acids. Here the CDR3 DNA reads TGTGCCAGCAGTCAAGTCGGGGGTACCACCGGGGAGCTGTTTTTT. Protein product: CASSQVGGTTGELFF.